These 10 T cell receptor beta chains came from one sample sequenced in a study of T-cell memory formation after mild COVID-19. TCRdb re-called the 5' RACE reads with MiXCR, one entry per CDR3 protein. The repertoire consists of roughly 250,000 distinct CDR3 sequences, with 16% occurring once and the leading ten covering roughly a fifth. Sequenced material: PBMCs or a T cell subset sorted from them (not recorded which). The origin of the receptors is a man between 18 and 29 years old who had mild COVID-19 (a few samples of this study predate the infection). Cell type and time point are not known.

This clonotype turned up a few times. CDR3 DNA: TGCGCCAGCAGCTTGGCTGGGGGAGAGGGTGGCTACACCTTC. This codes for CASSLAGGEGGYTF. J is TRBJ1-2 and V is TRBV5-1; TRBD1 is a possible D gene (5 bases). Trimming removed 0 bases from V and 7 bases from J, with 13 bases in between. The CDR3 runs to 14 residues. The germline V gene has CDR1 SGHRS and CDR2 YFSETQ.

This rearrangement joins TRBV7-8 to TRBJ2-3, with 9 positions matching TRBD1. The CDR3 covers 17 residues. Germline V gives CDR1 SGHVS, CDR2 FQNEAQ. V lost 3 bases and J lost 7; bases outside the gene matches: 14. CDR3 DNA sequence: TGTGCCAGCAGCTTCTGGACAGGGGACACAGATACGAATACGCAGTATTTT. Its protein product is CASSFWTGDTDTNTQYF.

J is TRBJ2-5 and V is TRBV20-1; 8 positions agree with TRBD1. The CDR3 totals 15 residues. Trimming removed 5 bases from V and 2 bases from J; junction bases left unmatched: 10. Germline V CDR1 and CDR2: DFQATT, SNEGSKA (reference sequence). CDR3 nucleotide sequence: TGCAGTGCTGGGGGACGGGACAGGAGTCAAGAGACCCAGTACTTC. It codes for CSAGGRDRSQETQYF.

The chain employs TRBV5-5 and TRBJ2-5; D ambiguous. Trimming shortened V by 2 bases and J by 2 bases, and 10 bases separated the two germline ends. The CDR3 runs to 14 residues. The germline CDR1 and CDR2 sequences are SGHKS and YYEKEE (reference sequence). CDR3: CASSFLGNQETQYF. CDR3 DNA sequence: TGTGCCAGCAGCTTCCTGGGGAATCAAGAGACCCAGTACTTC.

This clonotype was seen more than once but under ten times. This sequence joins TRBV6-5 and TRBJ2-5; the D call may be TRBD1 or TRBD2 (5 bases each). The V gene's germline CDR1 is MNHEY and CDR2 SVGAGI. Between the trimmed V and J ends, which lost 2 bases and 3 bases, there was a span of 13 bases. This CDR3 has 15 residues. CDR3 nucleotide sequence: TGTGCCAGCAGTTACAGACCGGGACGAGAAGAGACCCAGTACTTC. Protein product: CASSYRPGREETQYF.

This chain joins TRBV20-1 and TRBJ1-2, with TRBD1 as a possible D gene (5 bases). Looked up from germline, CDR1 is DFQATT and CDR2 is SNEGSKA (reference sequence). V lost 1 base and J lost 2, with 11 bases in between. The CDR3 runs to 14 residues. The DNA of the CDR3 is TGCAGTGCTAGAGGAGTTGCAGGGAACTATGGCTACACCTTC. Amino acids: CSARGVAGNYGYTF.

This clonotype was observed at least ten times. The chain has TRBV29-1 and TRBJ1-5; TRBD1 might be the D (5 bases). Trimming left V 3 bases short and J 4 bases short, with 25 bases between. The CDR3 has 18 amino acids. The germline CDR1 and CDR2 sequences are SQVTM and ANQGSEA. As DNA, the CDR3 is TGCAGCGTTGACGTCAGGAAATTAGACAGACGGGGAAATCAGCCCCAGCATTTT. As protein: CSVDVRKLDRRGNQPQHF.

The chain carries TRBV7-8 and TRBJ2-7; tentatively, D is TRBD2 (5 bases). This CDR3 is 13 amino acids long. V lost 2 bases, J lost 3 bases, and 8 bases lay in between. Germline assignment: CDR1 SGHVS and CDR2 FQNEAQ. This chain's CDR3 is CASSLTGFYEQYV. The CDR3 DNA reads as TGTGCCAGCAGCTTAACGGGGTTCTACGAGCAGTACGTC.

A few counts support this clonotype. The CDR3 DNA reads as TGTGCCAGCAGCCGCGGGGGGACGCGGGCTTTCTTT. It is translated as CASSRGGTRAFF. This sequence joins TRBV11-2 and TRBJ1-1; tentative D call: TRBD1 (5 bases). The germline gives CDR1 SGHAT, CDR2 FQNNGV. The germline V and J ends were trimmed by 5 bases and 11 bases, with 15 bases remaining between them. The CDR3 sequence is 12 residues long.

The chain links TRBV20-1 to TRBJ2-2; TRBD1 is a possible D gene (5 bases). With 0 bases removed from V and 4 bases from J, the gap between germline ends came to 12 bases. Germline CDR1 and CDR2: DFQATT and SNEGSKA (reference sequence). The CDR3 length is 15 residues. CDR3 DNA: TGCAGTGCTAGAGATCCAACAGGCCGCACCGGGGAGCTGTTTTTT. Its translation: CSARDPTGRTGELFF.